A selection of T cell receptor beta chains follows, all from one sample in a study of blood T cell repertoires in COVID-19. Profiling relied on immunoSEQ multiplex PCR, and the TCRdb table lists in-frame clones only, not all of them. In the table there are 100,000 to 150,000 clones, 70% to 90% of which are singletons. Sequencing was carried out using peripheral blood. These receptors were obtained from a man between 65 and 79 years old with active COVID-19. The CDR3 runs from the conserved cysteine through the conserved F or W. Each record gives: CDR3 DNA, CDR3 protein, CDR3 length, clone size, D gene, V gene, J gene. A D gene is named only where the DNA matches it firmly. Clone size, where shown, is once, few, many, or a class for clones that have expanded.

DNA: TGTGCCAGCTCACCCCGAGCGCTTACTCAGAGCTCCTACAATGAGCAGTTCTTC
CDR3: CASSPRALTQSSYNEQFF
length: 18
size: NA
D: NA
V: TRBV18
J: TRBJ2-1

DNA: TGTGCCAGCAGTTCCCCGACTAGCGGGAGCGACGAGCAGTACTTC
CDR3: CASSSPTSGSDEQYF
length: 15
size: NA
D: TRBD2
V: TRBV6-5
J: TRBJ2-7

DNA: TGTGCCAGCAGCCCAGGGACAGGGGGCACTGAAGCTTTCTTT
CDR3: CASSPGTGGTEAFF
length: 14
size: once
D: TRBD1
V: TRBV7-2
J: TRBJ1-1

DNA: TGTGCCAGCAGCCAAACAGGGGGCTTGGCAGATACGCAGTATTTT
CDR3: CASSQTGGLADTQYF
length: 15
size: once
D: TRBD1
V: TRBV27
J: TRBJ2-3

DNA: TGTGCCAGCAGCTCCACTAGTTACAATGAGCAGTTCTTC
CDR3: CASSSTSYNEQFF
length: 13
size: NA
D: NA
V: TRBV5-4
J: TRBJ2-1

DNA: TGTGCCCACGCCGGGGAGGACCGGGCGGGCTACACCTTC
CDR3: CAHAGEDRAGYTF
length: 13
size: NA
D: NA
V: TRBV7-2
J: TRBJ1-2

DNA: TGTGCCAGCAGCGTAGAAGGGACTAGCGGGAGACGGATAGATACGCAGTATTTT
CDR3: CASSVEGTSGRRIDTQYF
length: 18
size: NA
D: TRBD2
V: TRBV9
J: TRBJ2-3

DNA: TGTGCCAGCAGCTCCCCGGGTGGGGAGACCCAGTACTTC
CDR3: CASSSPGGETQYF
length: 13
size: NA
D: NA
V: TRBV7-9
J: TRBJ2-5

DNA: TGTGCCAGCAGTGAGGACAGGGGAAGTCAGCCCCAGCATTTT
CDR3: CASSEDRGSQPQHF
length: 14
size: NA
D: TRBD1
V: TRBV2
J: TRBJ1-5

DNA: TGTGCCAGCAGCTTGGGACTAGCGGGAGTGACCGGGGAGCTGTTTTTT
CDR3: CASSLGLAGVTGELFF
length: 16
size: NA
D: TRBD2
V: TRBV7-2
J: TRBJ2-2

DNA: TGTGCCAGCAGCTCACAGGGGGCCGGGGGCTCCTACGAGCAGTACTTC
CDR3: CASSSQGAGGSYEQYF
length: 16
size: NA
D: TRBD1
V: TRBV7-3
J: TRBJ2-7

DNA: TGTGCCAGCAGTCCCGGAGTAGCGGATAAAGAGACCCAGTACTTC
CDR3: CASSPGVADKETQYF
length: 15
size: NA
D: NA
V: TRBV5-8
J: TRBJ2-5

DNA: TGTGCCAGCAGTGGGGCGAGTCCGGACAGGGGCTTCACCAACAATCAGCCCCAGCATTTT
CDR3: CASSGASPDRGFTNNQPQHF
length: 20
size: NA
D: TRBD1
V: TRBV6-1
J: TRBJ1-5

DNA: TGTGCCAGCAGTTCCGGTGGTGGGGGGACCTACGAGCAGTACTTC
CDR3: CASSSGGGGTYEQYF
length: 15
size: few
D: NA
V: TRBV27
J: TRBJ2-7

DNA: TGTGCCAGCTCACCACGGGACAGGGGGGCTTCTGGGGCCAACGTCCTGACTTTC
CDR3: CASSPRDRGASGANVLTF
length: 18
size: NA
D: TRBD1
V: TRBV18
J: TRBJ2-6

DNA: TGTGCCAGCAGCGGGGGGGGACAGGCGCTCTATGGCTACACCTTC
CDR3: CASSGGGQALYGYTF
length: 15
size: NA
D: TRBD1
V: TRBV5-8
J: TRBJ1-2

DNA: TGTGCCGGCAGGGCGGGACAGGGGTCCTACGAGCAGTACTTC
CDR3: CAGRAGQGSYEQYF
length: 14
size: NA
D: TRBD1
V: TRBV27
J: TRBJ2-7

DNA: TGCGCCAGCAGCCGGACACGTCGTAGCAATCAGCCCCAGCATTTT
CDR3: CASSRTRRSNQPQHF
length: 15
size: NA
D: NA
V: TRBV10-1
J: TRBJ1-5

DNA: TGTGCCAGCAGTGAATATCGTGGACTCTTAGAGTTCACAGATACGCAGTATTTT
CDR3: CASSEYRGLLEFTDTQYF
length: 18
size: NA
D: NA
V: TRBV25-1
J: TRBJ2-3

DNA: TGCAGTGCTAGTAAGGCGGGAGGGAGATACAATGAGCAGTTCTTC
CDR3: CSASKAGGRYNEQFF
length: 15
size: once
D: TRBD2
V: TRBV20-1
J: TRBJ2-1

DNA: TGTGCCATCAGTGAGAGGGGAATCTCCTACGAGCAGTACTTC
CDR3: CAISERGISYEQYF
length: 14
size: NA
D: NA
V: TRBV10-3
J: TRBJ2-7